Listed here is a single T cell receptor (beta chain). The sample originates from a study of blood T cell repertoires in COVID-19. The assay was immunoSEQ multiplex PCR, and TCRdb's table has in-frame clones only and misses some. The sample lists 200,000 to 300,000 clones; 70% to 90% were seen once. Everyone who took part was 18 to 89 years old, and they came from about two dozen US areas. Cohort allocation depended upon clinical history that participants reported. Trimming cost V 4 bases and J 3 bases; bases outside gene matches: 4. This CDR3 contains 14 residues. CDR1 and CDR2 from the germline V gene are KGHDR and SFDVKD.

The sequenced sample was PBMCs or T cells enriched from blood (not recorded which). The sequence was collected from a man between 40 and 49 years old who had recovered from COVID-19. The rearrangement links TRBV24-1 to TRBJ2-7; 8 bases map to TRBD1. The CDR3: CATSEGQAHYEQYF. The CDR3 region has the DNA TGTGCCACCAGTGAGGGACAGGCTCACTACGAGCAGTACTTC.